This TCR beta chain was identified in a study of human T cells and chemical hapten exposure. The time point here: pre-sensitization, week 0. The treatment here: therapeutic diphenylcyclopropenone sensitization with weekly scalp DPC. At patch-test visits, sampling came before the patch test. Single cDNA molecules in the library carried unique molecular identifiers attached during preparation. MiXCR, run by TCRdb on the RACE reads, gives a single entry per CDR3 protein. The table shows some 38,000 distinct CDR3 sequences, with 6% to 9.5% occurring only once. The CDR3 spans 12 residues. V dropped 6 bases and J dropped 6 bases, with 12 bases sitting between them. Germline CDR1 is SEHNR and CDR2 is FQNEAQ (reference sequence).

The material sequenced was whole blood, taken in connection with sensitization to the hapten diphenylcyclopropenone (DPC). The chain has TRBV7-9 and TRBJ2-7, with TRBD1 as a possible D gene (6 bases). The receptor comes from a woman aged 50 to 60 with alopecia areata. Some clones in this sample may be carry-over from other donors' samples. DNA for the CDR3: TGTGCCAGCAGTTTACAGGGTACCGAGCAGTACTTC. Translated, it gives CASSLQGTEQYF.